A single sample is the source of the 5 T cell receptor beta chains below, sequenced in a study of shared clonotypes between healthy human individuals. Libraries were prepared by immunoSEQ multiplex PCR; TCRdb keeps only in-frame clonotypes and omits some of them. The sample gives more than 2,000,000 clones, around nine tenths of which show up once; about 0.13% is in the top ten. Sample: naive CD4+ T cells sorted from blood. Subset: CD45RA+ positively selected. The receptors originated from a man aged 18 to 29 in good health.

V usage is TRBV2 and J usage is TRBJ1-1; no reliable D call. Germline V lookup: CDR1 SNHLY, CDR2 FYNNEI. V lost 7 bases, J lost 1 base, and 13 bases lay in between. There are 14 residues in the CDR3. The CDR3 region has the DNA TGTGCCAGCATTTTGACACGGTCGAACACTGAAGCTTTCTTT. Amino acid sequence: CASILTRSNTEAFF.

The V gene is TRBV6-5, the J gene TRBJ1-2; D is ambiguous. This CDR3 has 14 residues. Between the trimmed V and J ends, which lost 0 bases and 1 base, there was a span of 6 bases. CDR1 is MNHEY, CDR2 SVGAGI, per germline. DNA of the CDR3: TGTGCCAGCAGTTACTCTGTAAATAACTATGGCTACACCTTC. Residues: CASSYSVNNYGYTF.

In nucleotides, the CDR3 is TGTGCCAGCAGCGTACGAACCGGGACAGCCACAGATACGCAGTATTTT. This codes for CASSVRTGTATDTQYF. The rearrangement uses TRBV9 and TRBJ2-3; 7 nucleotides line up with TRBD1. This CDR3 region has 16 residues. V trimming: 1 base; J trimming: 2 bases; junction bases outside the gene matches: 7. Germline V gene lookup returns CDR1 SGDLS and CDR2 YYNGEE.

The chain is built from TRBV7-6 and TRBJ2-7; TRBD1 matches 8 bases. Germline lookup yields CDR1 SGHVS and CDR2 FNYEAQ. CDR3 length: 15 amino acids. With 5 bases clipped from V and 4 bases from J, the junction kept 10 bases outside the gene matches. CDR3 sequence: CASSEASGGAYEQYF. The DNA for the CDR3 is TGTGCCAGCAGCGAAGCCTCAGGGGGCGCGTACGAGCAGTACTTC.

This clone is a singleton in its sample. The chain is built from TRBV6-6 and TRBJ2-7, with TRBD2 as a possible D gene (5 bases). Germline values: CDR1 MNHNY, CDR2 SVGAGI (reference sequence). The CDR3 covers 12 residues. V gave up 5 bases and J gave up 9 bases, with 14 bases separating them. The CDR3 sequence is CASSPLGGWQYF. The CDR3 nucleotides read TGTGCCAGCAGTCCCCTCGGAGGCTGGCAGTACTTC.